This TCR beta chain derives from a study of control samples from healthy donors and cancer patients. Measured with immunoSEQ multiplex PCR; TCRdb has only the in-frame clones, and not every one. The sample carries 400,000 to 500,000 clones, around 90% recorded once. The CDR3 totals 12 residues. CDR1 and CDR2 (germline): SEHNR, FQNEAQ (reference sequence). V dropped 2 bases and J dropped 6 bases, with 2 bases sitting between them. A note on this clone: The sample contains more than one DNA sequence encoding this CDR3.

The J gene is TRBJ1-6, the V gene TRBV7-9; D unresolved. The sequenced sample consisted of PBMCs. This clonotype originated in a man aged 40-49 years with head and neck cancer. CDR3 coding DNA: TGTGCCAGCAGCTTATCTAATTCACCCCTCCACTTT. Translating gives CASSLSNSPLHF.